Listed here are 27 T cell receptor beta chains from one sample, sequenced in a study of CD8 T cells in Susac syndrome. Reverse transcription of about 0.45 to 1 ug RNA was carried out with random hexamers. TCRdb reanalysed the immunoSEQ multiplex PCR reads using MiXCR and keeps one entry per CDR3 protein. The sample consists of some 130,000 distinct CDR3 sequences, around 91% of them appearing once. Source material: CD8+ T cells from PBMCs. Receptors originate from a human donor with multiple sclerosis.

This clonotype appeared a single time. The CDR3 coding sequence is TGTGCCAGCAGTCCATGGACAGGAGGAGGGTCTGTGGAGCCCCAGCATTTT. This codes for CASSPWTGGGSVEPQHF. The genes are TRBV27 and TRBJ1-5, with 7 bases identical to TRBD1. CDR3 size: 17 residues. CDR1 is MNHEY and CDR2 is SMNVEV in the germline V gene (reference sequence). V lost 5 bases, J lost 8 bases, and 18 bases stayed unmatched.

The rearrangement uses TRBV7-9 and TRBJ2-7, with 8 bases that match TRBD1. Per germline, CDR1 SEHNR and CDR2 FQNEAQ (reference sequence). The CDR3 extends over 15 amino acids. V dropped 5 bases and J dropped 4; count of bases not matched to a gene: 10. CDR3 sequence: CASSRSGTGEYEQYF. CDR3 in DNA: TGTGCCAGCAGCAGATCCGGGACAGGAGAGTACGAGCAGTACTTC.

V and J are TRBV27 and TRBJ2-7; 12 bases line up with TRBD1. This CDR3 comprises 14 residues. Germline V lookup: CDR1 MNHEY, CDR2 SMNVEV (reference sequence). V shed 6 bases, J shed 7 bases, and the junction held 7 bases outside the gene matches. The CDR3 loop reads CASRLGQGAGEQYF. CDR3 DNA: TGTGCCAGCAGGCTGGGACAGGGGGCTGGTGAGCAGTACTTC.

The chain recombines TRBV27 with TRBJ2-7; the D is unclear. V lost 1 base to trimming and J lost 7 bases, with 8 bases between them. This CDR3 is built from 12 residues. The germline CDR1 and CDR2 sequences are MNHEY and SMNVEV (reference sequence). CDR3 in amino acids: CASSLLGNEQYF. The CDR3 nucleotides are TGTGCCAGCAGTTTATTAGGTAATGAGCAGTACTTC.

This clonotype was seen once. The V gene is TRBV19, the J gene TRBJ2-1, with D perhaps matching TRBD1 or TRBD2 (5 bases each). This CDR3 contains 14 residues. The germline V gene encodes CDR1 LNHDA and CDR2 SQIVND (reference sequence). Trimming shortened V by 8 bases and J by 4 bases, and 15 bases separated the two germline ends. CDR3 DNA: TGTGCCAGTCGAATCGGGGCGGGTTACAATGAGCAGTTCTTC. Its translation is CASRIGAGYNEQFF.

This rearrangement joins TRBV28 to TRBJ2-7, with 9 bases aligning to TRBD2. This CDR3 has 19 residues. V trimming: 3 bases; J trimming: 0 bases; junction bases outside the gene matches: 15. Germline values: CDR1 MDHEN, CDR2 SYDVKM. The CDR3 DNA is TGTGCCAGCAGTTTCTCTCTTGGAGGACTAGCGCCTACCTCCTACGAGCAGTACTTC. Its translation is CASSFSLGGLAPTSYEQYF.

This clonotype was observed a single time. V gene TRBV7-9 combines with J gene TRBJ1-1; D ambiguous. This CDR3 comprises 13 residues. CDR1 is SEHNR, CDR2 FQNEAQ, per germline (reference sequence). The V and J ends lost 6 bases and 1 base respectively, with 9 bases between them. For the CDR3, the DNA is TGTGCCAGCAGGGTGGGATCGAACACTGAAGCTTTCTTT. It encodes CASRVGSNTEAFF.

The chain links TRBV28 to TRBJ2-7; D remains ambiguous. The length of the CDR3 is 14 residues. The germline V gene encodes CDR1 MDHEN and CDR2 SYDVKM. Trimming stripped 5 bases from V and 3 bases from J, with 14 bases between. The CDR3 region has the DNA TGTGCCAGCAGTCCCTTGCAGCTTGGCTACGAGCAGTACTTC. Its protein product is CASSPLQLGYEQYF.

The chain is built from TRBV7-8 and TRBJ2-1, with unresolved D. Germline CDR1 and CDR2: SGHVS and FQNEAQ. V was trimmed by 2 bases and J by 7 bases, leaving 3 bases between them. This CDR3 comprises 11 residues. The CDR3 is CASSLKNEQFF. CDR3 sequence (DNA): TGTGCCAGCAGCTTAAAAAATGAGCAGTTCTTC.

The rearrangement links TRBV28 to TRBJ1-1, with D unresolved. The CDR3 runs 13 residues. Per germline, CDR1 MDHEN and CDR2 SYDVKM. V lost 5 bases to trimming and J lost 0 bases, with 7 bases between them. CDR3 nucleotides: TGTGCCAGCAGTCGAAAAGTGAACACTGAAGCTTTCTTT. Its translation: CASSRKVNTEAFF.

The chain employs TRBV5-6 and TRBJ1-5, with TRBD1 matching 7 bases. The ends lost 0 bases at V and 4 bases at J; junction bases unmatched: 7. Germline V gene sequence: CDR1 SGHDT, CDR2 YYEEEE. The CDR3 is made up of 16 amino acids. DNA of the CDR3: TGTGCCAGCAGCTTGGCCACAGGGGATGGGAATCAGCCCCAGCATTTT. It yields the protein CASSLATGDGNQPQHF. The variable domain in full, completed from reference TRBV5-6 and TRBJ1-5, reads DAGVTQSPTHLIKTRGQQVTLRCSPKSGHDTVSWYQQALGQGPQFIFQYYEEEERQRGNFPDRFSGHQFPNYSSELNVNALLLGDSALYLCASSLATGDGNQPQHFGDGTRLSIL.

V gene TRBV7-2 combines with J gene TRBJ2-3; D tentatively fits TRBD1 or TRBD2 (5 bases each). In germline, CDR1 is SGHTA, CDR2 FQGNSA. V was cut by 5 bases and J by 4 bases, with 19 bases left in between. The CDR3 runs 16 residues. The chain's CDR3 is CASSLPRGEWADTQYF. CDR3 DNA sequence: TGTGCCAGCAGCCTTCCCCGGGGCGAATGGGCAGATACGCAGTATTTT. Complete variable domain (other parts from reference TRBV7-2 and TRBJ2-3): GAGVSQSPSNKVTEKGKDVELRCDPISGHTALYWYRQSLGQGLEFLIYFQGNSAPDKSGLPSDRFSAERTGGSVSTLTIQRTQQEDSAVYLCASSLPRGEWADTQYFGPGTRLTVL.

This chain links TRBV2 with TRBJ1-4; D is unclear. Trimming took 0 bases from V and 8 from J, leaving 13 bases between them. Germline V gene data show CDR1 as SNHLY and CDR2 as FYNNEI. This CDR3 comprises 15 residues. The CDR3 bases are TGTGCCAGCAGTGAAGCGCTTCGACTTGGCGAAAAACTGTTTTTT. Its translation: CASSEALRLGEKLFF.

DNA for the CDR3: TGTGCCAGCAGTTCAGGGACAGTAAGCAATCAGCCCCAGCATTTT. This gives the protein CASSSGTVSNQPQHF. The chain carries TRBV28 and TRBJ1-5, with TRBD1 identical over 7 bases. This CDR3 spans 15 amino acids. The V gene end was trimmed by 4 bases and the J gene end by 1 base; junction bases not matched to a gene: 4. Germline V gives CDR1 MDHEN, CDR2 SYDVKM.

CDR3 sequence: CASSVGSSSYNEQFF. DNA for the CDR3: TGTGCCAGCAGCGTAGGTTCTAGCTCCTACAATGAGCAGTTCTTC. The chain couples TRBV9 to TRBJ2-1; D is undetermined. V lost 0 bases and J 0 bases, leaving 7 bases between the germline ends. The length of the CDR3 is 15 residues. Looked up from germline, CDR1 is SGDLS and CDR2 is YYNGEE.

The count of this clonotype is one. The DNA of the CDR3 is TGCGCCAGCAGCCTCGTCCGGGGGCGAGGTTCGAAACTGTTTTTT. This codes for CASSLVRGRGSKLFF. The V call is TRBV4-1, the J call TRBJ1-4, with a tentative D call TRBD1 (6 bases). The germline gives CDR1 MGHRA, CDR2 YSYEKL. V lost 4 bases and J 11 bases, leaving 20 bases between the germline ends. The CDR3 covers 15 residues.

The rearrangement joins TRBV9 to TRBJ2-1, with 7 bases lining up with TRBD2. The V gene end was trimmed by 0 bases and the J gene end by 5 bases; junction bases not matched to a gene: 5. Germline V lookup: CDR1 SGDLS, CDR2 YYNGEE. The CDR3 runs 15 residues. CDR3 loop: CASSVGVSGHNEQFF. In DNA, the CDR3 is TGTGCCAGCAGCGTAGGTGTTAGCGGGCACAATGAGCAGTTCTTC. Using reference TRBV9 and TRBJ2-1 for the parts outside the CDR3, the full variable domain is DSGVTQTPKHLITATGQRVTLRCSPRSGDLSVYWYQQSLDQGLQFLIQYYNGEERAKGNILERFSAQQFPDLHSELNLSSLELGDSALYFCASSVGVSGHNEQFFGPGTRLTVL.

This clonotype was seen more than once but under ten times. V and J are TRBV5-1 and TRBJ2-4; 7 positions match TRBD1. Looked up from germline, CDR1 is SGHRS and CDR2 is YFSETQ. This CDR3 comprises 13 residues. J lost 8 bases, V lost 0 bases, and 2 bases had no gene match. Written as DNA, the CDR3 is TGCGCCAGCAGCTTGGACGGGACAGACATTCAGTACTTC. It codes for CASSLDGTDIQYF.

DNA for the CDR3: TGTGCCAGCAGCCCGGGGACTAGCGGGACCGATAACAGAGAGACCCAGTACTTC. Its protein is CASSPGTSGTDNRETQYF. The V call is TRBV13, the J call TRBJ2-5; 13 bases line up with TRBD2. CDR3 length: 18 amino acids. The V segment lost 5 bases and the J segment 4 bases; nucleotides outside the gene matches: 13. Looked up from germline, CDR1 is PRHDT and CDR2 is FYEKMQ (reference sequence).

This rearrangement joins TRBV28 to TRBJ1-5; 8 bases match TRBD1. The V gene's germline CDR1 is MDHEN and CDR2 SYDVKM. The CDR3 covers 14 residues. The V and J ends lost 3 bases and 5 bases, in that order; junction bases with no gene match: 3. CDR3 residues: CASSFRQGYQPQHF. CDR3 in DNA: TGTGCCAGCAGTTTTCGACAGGGGTATCAGCCCCAGCATTTT.

This chain uses TRBV4-2 with TRBJ2-5; D may be TRBD1 (5 bases). The CDR3 is made up of 11 amino acids. The germline V and J ends were trimmed by 3 bases and 8 bases, with 7 bases remaining between them. Germline CDR1 is LGHNA and CDR2 is YNFKEQ. The CDR3 reads CASSHQGTQYF. CDR3 DNA: TGTGCCAGCAGCCATCAGGGAACCCAGTACTTC.

The rearrangement uses TRBV2 and TRBJ2-4; D is possibly TRBD1 or TRBD2 (5 bases each). The CDR3 sequence is 15 residues long. V was cut by 3 bases and J by 9 bases, with 18 bases left in between. CDR1 and CDR2 (germline): SNHLY, FYNNEI. The CDR3 bases are TGTGCCAGCAGTGATCTATGGGCAGACAGCGGCATTCAGTACTTC. Translation: CASSDLWADSGIQYF.

CDR3 nucleotides: TGTGCCATTCAGGGACAGGAAGAGACCCAGTACTTC. Amino acids: CAIQGQEETQYF. The chain couples TRBV10-3 to TRBJ2-5; 8 bases fit TRBD1. The trim removed 9 bases at V and 3 bases at J, leaving 3 bases unmatched. This CDR3 comprises 12 residues. Looked up from germline, CDR1 is ENHRY and CDR2 is SYGVKD.

The rearrangement joins TRBV30 to TRBJ2-7; 11 nucleotides align to TRBD2. Germline lookup yields CDR1 GTSNPN and CDR2 SVGIG (reference sequence). CDR3 size: 13 residues. The trim removed 3 bases at V and 3 bases at J, leaving 1 base unmatched. CDR3 region: CAWRTSGDYEQYF. The DNA of the CDR3 is TGTGCCTGGAGGACTAGCGGGGACTACGAGCAGTACTTC.

This chain uses TRBV29-1 with TRBJ2-5, with TRBD1 identical over 7 bases. The CDR3 totals 11 residues. CDR1 and CDR2 from the germline V gene are SQVTM and ANQGSEA. J gave up 5 bases and V 7 bases, and 4 bases lay outside the gene matches. CDR3 sequence: CSGQGRETQYF. Written as DNA, the CDR3 is TGCAGCGGACAGGGAAGGGAGACCCAGTACTTC.

As concerns this clonotype: The junction departs from germline at one end; a sequencing error may be responsible. The chain links TRBV7-9 to TRBJ2-2; D might be TRBD1 (5 bases). Germline V gene sequence: CDR1 SEHNR, CDR2 FQNEAQ (reference sequence). This CDR3 has 14 residues. CDR3 DNA: TGCGCCAGCAGTTCACAGGACAAAACCGGGGAGCTGTTTTTT. This codes for CASSSQDKTGELFF.

The chain combines TRBV2 with TRBJ2-1; D perhaps matches TRBD1 (5 bases). The V gene's germline CDR1 is SNHLY and CDR2 FYNNEI. The CDR3 sequence is 16 residues long. The V end was cut by 8 bases, the J end by 4 bases, with 21 bases between. Here the CDR3 DNA reads TGTGCCAGCCTATTGACTGATTCGAAGGGGTACAATGAGCAGTTCTTC. This gives the protein CASLLTDSKGYNEQFF.